This T cell receptor beta chain was captured in a study of blood T cell repertoires in COVID-19 (dated by TCRdb to about 2020). Study-wide context: The collaborator samples originated in the United States, Italy and Spain and spanned the acute and convalescent phases of COVID-19. The material from the prospective study consisted of cDNA or gDNA derived from T cells, B-cell-depleted T cells, or PBMCs. Subjects who had been exposed to COVID-19, were actively infected with it, or had recovered from it provided the deeply sampled blood TCRbeta repertoires that made up the dataset. The repertoires were released in a freely available public database meant as a resource for research on the immune response to SARS-CoV-2. The samples were drawn from two sources: the first 160 participants of the ongoing ImmuneRACE study, and over 950 subjects contributed by 6 global collaborators. A de-identified subject ID, COVID-19 status, age in years and sex were almost always included in the sample metadata. Where available, HLA class I and class II types were obtained from metadata supplied by the sample provider rather than from assay-based typing.

As to this clone: This clone's antigen is unknown. Base qualities are not provided; no much larger clone lies one nucleotide away.

The immunoSEQ Assay, a bias-controlled multiplex PCR, was used to amplify TCRbeta CDR3 regions from genomic DNA. The paper's data handling went like this. The number of nucleated cells in each sample was estimated from the amplification of reference gene primers within the assay. To quantify the absolute abundance of each unique TCRbeta CDR3 rearrangement, sequence reads were collapsed and filtered. Productive Simpson clonality was computed per sample as the square root of Simpson's diversity index over productive rearrangements. TCRdb mirrors the immuneACCESS table, restricted to in-frame sequences. Some clones are absent from its copies; in checked studies, under half trace to an unresolved V gene, and the reason for the others is unknown. That table furnishes V, J and clone size, whereas the DNA furnished D and trimming. Within this sample are hundreds of thousands of clones, with roughly 89% of them counted one time only. The top ten clonotypes cover under 1.5% of the sample.

Relative to germline, V is 5 bases shorter and J is 14 bases shorter, with 19 bases between their ends. CDR1 and CDR2, looked up from the germline V gene (reference sequence), are LNHDA and SQIVND. The CDR3 numbers 13 residues from cysteine through phenylalanine. The read is trimmed to its CDR3 DNA, 39 bases read in frame from base 1. The collaborating institutions used their own protocols to collect whole blood in K2EDTA tubes. Collaborator samples were shipped for TCRbeta analysis as frozen whole blood, isolated PBMCs, or DNA extracted from either sample type. Here is what the overall study found, with its caveats: The amount of clinical and demographic metadata varied by source and participant and was provided uncurated.

Specimen: peripheral blood. Recombination linked TRBV19 to TRBJ2-1, with the D gene too uncertain to name. The sequence was collected from a woman in her 30s with active or convalescent COVID-19. The CDR3: CASSAGVDVSKFF. The DNA is TGTGCCAGTAGTGCCGGAGTAGACGTTTCGAAGTTCTTC.